Below, 27 T cell receptor beta chains from the same sample are listed, as sequenced in a study of T cell repertoires in cytomegalovirus infection. TCRdb redid the calling of the reads with MiXCR, one entry per CDR3 protein. There are 450,000 to 600,000 distinct CDR3 sequences in the sample; around 10% occur only once, and roughly 10% lies in the top ten. The sequenced sample consisted of PBMCs. Every receptor here comes from a human donor in good health (CMV status not recorded). Some clones in this sample may be carry-over from other donors' samples.

This clonotype was counted at least ten times. This chain links TRBV19 with TRBJ1-1, with a tentative D call TRBD1 (6 bases). The V end was cut by 3 bases, the J end by 1 base, with 9 bases between. Germline V gene sequence: CDR1 LNHDA, CDR2 SQIVND (reference sequence). The CDR3 is made up of 14 amino acids. This CDR3 is CASSIRGANTEAFF. In DNA, the CDR3 is TGTGCCAGTAGTATTAGGGGGGCGAACACTGAAGCTTTCTTT.

This clonotype was picked up a small number of times. The chain links TRBV24-1 to TRBJ2-7; D possibly matches TRBD1 or TRBD2 (5 bases each). The germline V gene encodes CDR1 KGHDR and CDR2 SFDVKD. Trimming removed 2 bases from V and 11 bases from J, with 12 bases in between. The CDR3 is made up of 12 amino acids. The CDR3 sequence: CATSDSGPKKYF. The CDR3 coding sequence is TGTGCCACCAGTGATTCGGGACCGAAAAAGTACTTC.

The chain combines TRBV15 with TRBJ2-1; 12 bases agree with TRBD2. The CDR3 extends over 15 amino acids. Germline CDR1 is LNHNV and CDR2 is YYDKDF (reference sequence). The J segment lost 12 bases and the V segment lost 0 bases, leaving 6 bases of the junction unmatched. CDR3 DNA: TGTGCCACCAGCAGAGATCTAGCGGGAGGGGAGGGGCAGTTCTTC. This translates into CATSRDLAGGEGQFF.

At least ten counts were recorded for this clonotype. The rearrangement uses TRBV7-3 and TRBJ2-7; D may be TRBD1 (6 bases). The CDR3 totals 14 residues. The germline V gene encodes CDR1 SGHTA and CDR2 FQGTGA. V lost 0 bases to trimming and J lost 4 bases, with 10 bases between them. In nucleotides, the CDR3 is TGTGCCAGCAGCTTAACACAGGGAAGTTACGAGCAGTACTTC. Protein product: CASSLTQGSYEQYF.

A word on this clonotype: This clone may be a read error of a much larger clone one base away. The J gene is TRBJ1-5, the V gene TRBV4-1; 8 bases are shared with TRBD1. The CDR3 has 15 residues. In germline, CDR1 is MGHRA, CDR2 YSYEKL. CDR3 nucleotides: TGTGCCAGCAGCCAGGTGGACAGGGTGCAACAGCCCCAGCATTTT. This sequence encodes CASSQVDRVQQPQHF.

This chain joins TRBV6-6 and TRBJ2-3; TRBD2 might be the D (5 bases). Germline V lookup: CDR1 MNHNY, CDR2 SVGAGI (reference sequence). V lost 1 base to trimming and J lost 11 bases, with 13 bases between them. This CDR3 spans 13 amino acids. The CDR3 coding sequence is TGTGCCAGCAGTTACTTAACCGGGATCTGGCAGTATTTT. Translating gives CASSYLTGIWQYF.

This clonotype was observed at least ten times. The chain joins TRBV6-5 to TRBJ1-1; 9 bases align to TRBD1. CDR1 is MNHEY, CDR2 SVGAGI, per germline. The CDR3 is 16 amino acids. Losses at the gene ends were 5 bases for V and 1 base for J; bases not matched to a gene: 8. CDR3 in DNA: TGTGCCAGCAGTATCCGGACAGGGGCTACGAACACTGAAGCTTTCTTT. It yields the protein CASSIRTGATNTEAFF.

The table lists this clonotype with many counts. The genes are TRBV19 and TRBJ2-1; TRBD1 matches at 7 bases. V shed 3 bases and J 9 bases; nucleotides not matched to a gene: 2. CDR3 length: 12 amino acids. The germline V gene encodes CDR1 LNHDA and CDR2 SQIVND (reference sequence). The CDR3 DNA reads as TGTGCCAGTAGTATCTGGACAGGTGAGCAGTTCTTC. Protein product: CASSIWTGEQFF.

This clonotype was found many times. V usage is TRBV7-8 and J usage is TRBJ2-7; TRBD2 aligns across 7 bases. The CDR3 contains 13 residues. The trim removed 3 bases at V and 2 bases at J, leaving 1 base unmatched. CDR1 SGHVS and CDR2 FQNEAQ come from the germline V gene. The CDR3 region has the DNA TGTGCCAGCAGCTTGCGGGGGACCTACGAGCAGTACTTC. Its protein product is CASSLRGTYEQYF. The full variable domain, in which reference TRBV7-8 and TRBJ2-7 provide the parts outside the CDR3, is GAGVSQSPRYKVAKRGQDVALRCDPISGHVSLFWYQQALGQGPEFLTYFQNEAQLDKSGLPSDRFFAERPEGSVSTLKIQRTQQEDSAVYLCASSLRGTYEQYFGPGTRLTVT.

This clonotype turned up a few times. This chain connects TRBV2 to TRBJ2-7; D is unclear. CDR1 is SNHLY and CDR2 is FYNNEI in the germline V gene. The CDR3 spans 12 residues. Trimming removed 8 bases from V and 7 bases from J, with 15 bases in between. In DNA, the CDR3 is TGTGCCAGCCAAGGTGGGGTGGGAGAGCAGTACTTC. This encodes CASQGGVGEQYF. The full variable domain, in which reference TRBV2 and TRBJ2-7 provide the parts outside the CDR3, is EPEVTQTPSHQVTQMGQEVILRCVPISNHLYFYWYRQILGQKVEFLVSFYNNEISEKSEIFDDQFSVERPDGSNFTLKIRSTKLEDSAMYFCASQGGVGEQYFGPGTRLTVT.

This clonotype showed up many times. This chain connects TRBV28 to TRBJ2-1; D may correspond to TRBD1 or TRBD2 (5 bases each). The germline gives CDR1 MDHEN, CDR2 SYDVKM. Trimming stripped 6 bases from V and 8 bases from J, with 20 bases between. CDR3 size: 15 residues. CDR3 amino acids: CASRNGPMGVHEQFF. The CDR3 nucleotides read TGTGCCAGCAGGAACGGACCCATGGGGGTCCATGAGCAGTTCTTC. Based on the CDR3 plus reference TRBV28 and TRBJ2-1, the full variable domain is DVKVTQSSRYLVKRTGEKVFLECVQDMDHENMFWYRQDPGLGLRLIYFSYDVKMKEKGDIPEGYSVSREKKERFSLILESASTNQTSMYLCASRNGPMGVHEQFFGPGTRLTVL.

This clonotype was seen many times. The V call is TRBV6-5, the J call TRBJ1-4, with TRBD1 as a possible D gene (5 bases). Germline CDR1 MNHEY, CDR2 SVGAGI. This CDR3 spans 15 amino acids. V was trimmed by 4 bases and J by 8 bases, leaving 17 bases between them. The CDR3 loop is CASSSGTTSVEKLFF. CDR3 coding DNA: TGTGCCAGCAGTTCCGGGACTACTAGCGTAGAAAAACTGTTTTTT.

This clonotype was picked up many times. The rearrangement uses TRBV12-3 or TRBV12-4 and TRBJ1-1; D not certain. Trimming removed 1 base from V and 0 bases from J, with 9 bases in between. The CDR3 is 15 amino acids. CDR3 DNA: TGTGCCAGCAGTTTAGAGGCAGGAATGAACACTGAAGCTTTCTTT. Amino acid sequence: CASSLEAGMNTEAFF.

This clonotype has at least ten counts. The chain couples TRBV11-2 to TRBJ2-7; TRBD1 aligns across 10 bases. Per germline, CDR1 SGHAT and CDR2 FQNNGV. V was clipped by 8 bases and J by 5 bases; unmatched bases: 12. The length of the CDR3 is 15 residues. The CDR3 DNA reads TGTGCCAGCGCCCCGGCCGGGACAGGGGCTGACGAGCAGTACTTC. It encodes CASAPAGTGADEQYF.

This clonotype came up many times. V usage is TRBV7-2 and J usage is TRBJ1-1, with 8 bases that match TRBD1. Germline CDR1 is SGHTA and CDR2 is FQGNSA. V lost 7 bases to trimming and J lost 4 bases; unmatched junction nucleotides: 5. CDR3 length equals 13 residues. The CDR3 DNA sequence: TGTGCCAGCACCAAGGACAGGGTCACTGAAGCTTTCTTT. Translating it yields CASTKDRVTEAFF.

Worth noting for this clonotype: Since a much larger clone is just one base distant, this may be a read error. The chain joins TRBV7-2 to TRBJ2-3, with D perhaps TRBD1 or TRBD2 (6 bases each). This CDR3 spans 15 amino acids. From germline, CDR1 is SGHTA and CDR2 FQGNSA. CDR3 sequence (DNA): TGTGCCAGCAGCTTCGTGGGGGGCGAGACAGATATGCAGTATTTT. This gives the protein CASSFVGGETDMQYF.

This clonotype showed up many times. The junction differs from germline at one of its ends, possibly a read error. The chain couples TRBV7-7 to TRBJ2-1, with a weak D call TRBD2 (5 bases). Germline assignment: CDR1 SSHAT and CDR2 FNYEAQ (reference sequence). The CDR3 contains 14 residues. The CDR3 DNA reads as TGTGCTAGCAGCTCCGGAGGAATAGTGGATGAGCAGTTCTTC. Translated: CASSSGGIVDEQFF.

This clonotype was seen ten or more times. V and J are TRBV6-1 and TRBJ1-2; D unresolved. The CDR3 sequence is 14 residues long. The germline V and J ends were trimmed by 4 bases and 0 bases, with 9 bases remaining between them. Germline V CDR1 and CDR2: MNHNS, SASEGT. Written as DNA, the CDR3 is TGTGCCAGCAGTGGTCAGGAAACTAACTATGGCTACACCTTC. Protein sequence: CASSGQETNYGYTF.

This clonotype has a handful of counts. The chain carries TRBV19 and TRBJ2-3; D is ambiguous. Germline loops: CDR1 LNHDA, CDR2 SQIVND (reference sequence). V gave up 0 bases and J gave up 1 base, with 5 bases separating them. The CDR3 runs to 14 residues. Written as DNA, the CDR3 is TGTGCCAGTAGTATAGATCGCGGCACAGATACGCAGTATTTT. This encodes CASSIDRGTDTQYF. The complete variable domain, with remaining parts taken from reference TRBV19 and TRBJ2-3, reads DGGITQSPKYLFRKEGQNVTLSCEQNLNHDAMYWYRQDPGQGLRLIYYSQIVNDFQKGDIAEGYSVSREKKESFPLTVTSAQKNPTAFYLCASSIDRGTDTQYFGPGTRLTVL.

The chain couples TRBV20-1 to TRBJ1-2; TRBD1 matches at 8 bases. The V segment lost 3 bases and the J segment 7 bases; nucleotides outside the gene matches: 7. CDR3 length equals 13 residues. CDR1 DFQATT and CDR2 SNEGSKA come from the germline V gene (reference sequence). CDR3 sequence reads: CSASWTGSSGYTF. The CDR3 nucleotides read TGCAGTGCTAGTTGGACAGGGTCGTCTGGCTACACCTTC.

This clonotype was observed at least ten times. The chain joins TRBV20-1 to TRBJ1-1; tentatively, D is TRBD1 (5 bases). Trimming shortened V by 8 bases and J by 4 bases, and 17 bases separated the two germline ends. The germline CDR1 and CDR2 sequences are DFQATT and SNEGSKA (reference sequence). This CDR3 region has 13 residues. The CDR3 here is CSPFGARGTEAFF. DNA of the CDR3: TGCAGTCCCTTCGGGGCGCGGGGCACTGAAGCTTTCTTT.

This clonotype was seen at least ten times. One end of the junction does not line up with germline, which may come from a read error. The chain recombines TRBV12-3 or TRBV12-4 with TRBJ2-3, with TRBD2 matching 9 bases. The CDR3 runs 14 residues. Here the CDR3 DNA reads TGTGCCAGCAGTTCCGGGACTAGCAAAGATACGCAGTATTTT. This sequence encodes CASSSGTSKDTQYF.

The chain couples TRBV11-2 to TRBJ2-1; 9 nucleotides align to TRBD1. The germline V gene has CDR1 SGHAT and CDR2 FQNNGV. Losses at the gene ends were 3 bases for V and 7 bases for J; bases not matched to a gene: 7. CDR3 length: 15 residues. The CDR3 loop is CASSFPGTGRNEQFF. The CDR3 bases are TGTGCCAGCAGCTTCCCCGGGACAGGGAGGAATGAGCAGTTCTTC.

This clonotype was detected many times. The rearrangement joins TRBV6-1 to TRBJ2-7; a weak D match, TRBD2 (6 bases). Trimming cost V 8 bases and J 3 bases, with 11 bases left between them. The CDR3 is made up of 12 amino acids. Germline V gene sequence: CDR1 MNHNS, CDR2 SASEGT. CDR3 bases: TGTGCCAGCGGCGGGGAAAACTACGAGCAGTACTTC. Residues: CASGGENYEQYF.

This clonotype was observed at least ten times. The chain carries TRBV12-3 or TRBV12-4 and TRBJ1-3, with D perhaps matching TRBD1 (6 bases). The CDR3 runs 20 residues. The V and J ends lost 3 bases and 2 bases respectively, with 26 bases between them. The CDR3: CASSFPTGPANPHAGNTIYF. DNA for the CDR3: TGTGCCAGCAGTTTTCCAACAGGGCCGGCCAACCCGCACGCTGGAAACACCATATATTTT.

This sequence joins TRBV27 and TRBJ2-5; 9 bases agree with TRBD1. Germline assignment: CDR1 MNHEY and CDR2 SMNVEV (reference sequence). V shed 0 bases, J shed 7 bases, and the junction held 6 bases outside the gene matches. The CDR3 is 15 residues long. The CDR3 loop reads CASSLSGTGLVTQYF. CDR3 coding DNA: TGTGCCAGCAGTTTATCTGGGACAGGGTTAGTGACCCAGTACTTC.

Comment on this clonotype: A junction end diverges from the germline sequence, so it may reflect a read error. V and J are TRBV10-3 and TRBJ2-5, with D maybe TRBD2 (5 bases). The CDR3 is made up of 13 amino acids. Germline V lookup: CDR1 ENHRY, CDR2 SYGVKD. The CDR3 region is CAISESMGETKYF. Here the CDR3 DNA reads TGTGCCATCAGTGAGTCGATGGGAGAGACCAAGTACTTC.